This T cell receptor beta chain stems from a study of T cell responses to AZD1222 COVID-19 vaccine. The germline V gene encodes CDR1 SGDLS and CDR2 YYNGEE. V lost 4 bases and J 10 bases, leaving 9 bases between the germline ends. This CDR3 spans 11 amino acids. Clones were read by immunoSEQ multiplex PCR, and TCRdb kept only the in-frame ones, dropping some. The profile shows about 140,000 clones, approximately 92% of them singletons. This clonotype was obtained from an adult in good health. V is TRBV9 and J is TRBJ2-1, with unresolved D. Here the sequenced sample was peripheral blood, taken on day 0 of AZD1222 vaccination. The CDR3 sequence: CASSPRAEQFF. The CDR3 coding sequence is TGTGCCAGCAGCCCCCGGGCCGAGCAGTTCTTC.